Shown below are 20 T cell receptor beta chains from a single sample sequenced in a study of vaccination effects on CD4 cells after COVID-19. Method: immunoSEQ multiplex PCR; TCRdb's copy keeps in-frame clones and lacks some. Among approximately 23,000 clones, around 62% were seen once, and the ten largest hold around a tenth. CD4+ T cells specific for antigen were expanded with viral peptide pools by the ViraFEST assay before sequencing. Upon completion of roughly ten days in culture, CD4+ T cells were isolated. Among the vaccine recipients, none had a prior SARS-CoV-2 infection, and nucleocapsid antibodies were negative. These receptors' antigens are unknown. Source: CD4+ T cells from PBMCs cultured with HCoV-NL63 spike peptides, taken before COVID-19 vaccination. The source of these receptors is a human donor who received a COVID-19 vaccine.

The J gene is TRBJ2-1, the V gene TRBV19; D is possibly TRBD1 (6 bases). Germline assignment: CDR1 LNHDA and CDR2 SQIVND (reference sequence). This CDR3 has 14 amino acids. Trimming cost V 4 bases and J 3 bases, with 10 bases left between them. CDR3 in DNA: TGTGCCAGTAGTAGCGGACAGATCTACAATGAGCAGTTCTTC. Its translation: CASSSGQIYNEQFF.

The chain carries TRBV5-8 and TRBJ2-7; a possible D gene is TRBD2 (5 bases). The CDR3 has 15 residues. V gave up 2 bases and J gave up 3 bases, with 15 bases separating them. Germline V gives CDR1 SGHTS, CDR2 YDEGEE. The CDR3 is CASSLGGTPYYEQYF. The CDR3 region has the DNA TGTGCCAGCAGCTTAGGAGGTACACCATACTACGAGCAGTACTTC.

This sequence joins TRBV6-1 and TRBJ1-6; the D gene is possibly TRBD1 (5 bases). CDR3 length equals 14 residues. Germline lookup yields CDR1 MNHNS and CDR2 SASEGT. V dropped 6 bases and J dropped 9 bases, with 15 bases sitting between them. The CDR3 here is CASRNQGGGSPLHF. DNA of the CDR3: TGTGCCAGCAGGAACCAGGGCGGAGGTTCACCCCTCCACTTT.

The chain is built from TRBV2 and TRBJ1-2; 7 bases fit TRBD1. Germline CDR1 reads SNHLY; CDR2 reads FYNNEI. The CDR3 contains 15 residues. Trimming took 5 bases from V and 0 from J; bases not matched to a gene: 6. The CDR3 nucleotides are TGTGCCAGCAGTCTTACTGGGACAGCTAACTATGGCTACACCTTC. Amino acids: CASSLTGTANYGYTF.

The V gene is TRBV25-1, the J gene TRBJ2-7; D not certain. The CDR3 spans 12 residues. CDR1 is MGHDK, CDR2 SYGVNS, per germline. Trimming left V 6 bases short and J 5 bases short, with 11 bases between. CDR3 region: CASRGWRNEQYF. DNA of the CDR3: TGTGCCAGCAGGGGCTGGCGAAACGAGCAGTACTTC.

The chain combines TRBV24-1 with TRBJ2-5; D call uncertain. Trimming removed 8 bases at V and 4 bases at J, with 22 bases between. CDR1 is KGHDR and CDR2 is SFDVKD in the germline V gene. The CDR3 consists of 16 residues. The DNA for the CDR3 is TGTGCCACCAACCCCGGTATGCCCTCCGCCCTAGAGACCCAGTACTTC. This gives the protein CATNPGMPSALETQYF.

This clone showed up just a few times. The CDR3 DNA is TGTGCCAGCTCACGACAGGTCGAACTAGCCAAAAACATTCAGTACTTC. This codes for CASSRQVELAKNIQYF. The chain links TRBV18 to TRBJ2-4; the D gene is possibly TRBD1 (6 bases). Trimming took 4 bases from V and 0 from J, leaving 13 bases between them. The CDR3 totals 16 residues. In germline, CDR1 is KGHSH, CDR2 LQKENI.

This chain links TRBV5-5 with TRBJ1-3, with 7 bases lining up with TRBD1. The CDR3 spans 16 residues. In germline, CDR1 is SGHKS, CDR2 YYEKEE (reference sequence). Unmatched junction bases numbered 7, after V lost 0 bases and J lost 4 bases. CDR3 sequence: CASSLVPGGHGNTIYF. The CDR3 DNA sequence: TGTGCCAGCAGCTTGGTCCCAGGGGGGCACGGAAACACCATATATTTT.

The gene calls are TRBV11-2 and TRBJ2-3, with 8 positions matching TRBD2. This CDR3 region has 18 residues. V lost 4 bases and J lost 4; bases outside the gene matches: 16. Per the germline V gene, CDR1 is SGHAT and CDR2 is FQNNGV. CDR3 protein: CASSSHDYGRAGADTQYF. The CDR3 DNA sequence: TGTGCCAGCAGCTCACATGATTACGGGAGGGCCGGCGCAGATACGCAGTATTTT.

J is TRBJ1-2 and V is TRBV28; D gene unclear. Germline V gives CDR1 MDHEN, CDR2 SYDVKM. The CDR3 length is 14 residues. The ends were cut back, 5 bases at V and 4 bases at J, with 14 bases in the middle. For the CDR3, the DNA is TGTGCCAGCAGTGACCCCAGAGGACTCTATGGCTACACCTTC. Protein: CASSDPRGLYGYTF.

This clone has a single count. The chain carries TRBV7-8 and TRBJ2-3; TRBD2 aligns across 16 bases. This CDR3 contains 17 residues. CDR1 is SGHVS and CDR2 is FQNEAQ in the germline V gene. The J segment lost 5 bases and the V segment lost 3 bases, leaving 5 bases of the junction unmatched. CDR3 region: CASSFPGLAGGLDTQYF. CDR3 bases: TGTGCCAGCAGCTTCCCGGGACTAGCGGGAGGGCTAGATACGCAGTATTTT.

The chain joins TRBV11-3 to TRBJ1-5; 10 bases fit TRBD1. Looked up from germline, CDR1 is SGHNT and CDR2 is YENEEA. The CDR3 length is 18 residues. V lost 5 bases to trimming and J lost 3 bases; unmatched junction nucleotides: 13. The CDR3 protein is CASSPSGTGVPLNQPQHF. The CDR3 region has the DNA TGTGCCAGCAGCCCCTCGGGGACAGGGGTCCCTCTCAATCAGCCCCAGCATTTT.

V and J are TRBV6-1 and TRBJ2-7; D gene uncertain. CDR1 is MNHNS, CDR2 SASEGT, per germline. This CDR3 has 15 residues. Trimming pared 2 bases from V and 9 bases from J, leaving 20 bases between. CDR3 sequence reads: CASSEQEGGSSVQYF. CDR3 bases: TGTGCCAGCAGTGAACAGGAAGGTGGTAGTTCGGTGCAGTACTTC.

This chain joins TRBV4-2 and TRBJ2-5; D possibly uses TRBD1 or TRBD2 (6 bases each). Germline-derived CDR1 and CDR2 are LGHNA and YNFKEQ. The V gene lost 0 bases and the J gene lost 4 bases, with 18 bases spanning the gap. This CDR3 is built from 17 residues. The CDR3 nucleotides read TGTGCCAGCAGCCAAGATCTTTTAGGGGGGCTCCCAGAGACCCAGTACTTC. Translated, it gives CASSQDLLGGLPETQYF.

The chain employs TRBV6-1 and TRBJ2-7, with D perhaps being TRBD1 or TRBD2 (6 bases each). In germline, CDR1 is MNHNS, CDR2 SASEGT. The CDR3 runs 16 residues. V lost 3 bases and J 0 bases, leaving 15 bases between the germline ends. CDR3: CASSDLWRGNSYEQYF. The CDR3 coding sequence is TGTGCCAGCAGTGACCTGTGGAGGGGGAACTCCTACGAGCAGTACTTC.

This clone has only one observation. The rearrangement joins TRBV12-5 to TRBJ2-3, with 9 bases matching TRBD2. CDR1 LGHNT and CDR2 FRNRAP come from the germline V gene. The junction had 13 bases not matched to a gene; V was cut back by 9 bases and J by 3 bases. The CDR3 runs to 16 residues. The CDR3 coding sequence is TGTGCTAGGTTTGAGTGGACTAGCGCGGGGACAGATACGCAGTATTTT. Translated, it gives CARFEWTSAGTDTQYF. Full variable domain (outside the CDR3, taken from reference TRBV12-5 and TRBJ2-3): DARVTQTPRHKVTEMGQEVTMRCQPILGHNTVFWYRQTMMQGLELLAYFRNRAPLDDSGMPKDRFSAEMPDATLATLKIQPSEPRDSAVYFCARFEWTSAGTDTQYFGPGTRLTVL.

The chain combines TRBV7-8 with TRBJ1-1, with 11 bases fitting TRBD1. J gave up 6 bases and V 5 bases, and 11 bases lay outside the gene matches. CDR3 length equals 16 residues. The germline V gene encodes CDR1 SGHVS and CDR2 FQNEAQ. CDR3 nucleotide sequence: TGTGCCAGCAGCCCGGACAGGGGGCTCCTGGGCGCTGAAGCTTTCTTT. Translating gives CASSPDRGLLGAEAFF. Based on the CDR3 plus reference TRBV7-8 and TRBJ1-1, the full variable domain is GAGVSQSPRYKVAKRGQDVALRCDPISGHVSLFWYQQALGQGPEFLTYFQNEAQLDKSGLPSDRFFAERPEGSVSTLKIQRTQQEDSAVYLCASSPDRGLLGAEAFFGQGTRLTVV.

The rearrangement links TRBV5-6 to TRBJ1-1; D gene unclear. The V and J ends lost 5 bases and 1 base respectively, with 12 bases between them. The CDR3 is made up of 14 amino acids. CDR1 is SGHDT and CDR2 is YYEEEE in the germline V gene. The chain's CDR3 is CASRADITNTEAFF. CDR3 nucleotides: TGTGCCAGCAGGGCAGACATTACGAACACTGAAGCTTTCTTT.

The sample holds one count of this clone. The V gene is TRBV5-1, the J gene TRBJ1-3; TRBD1 is a possible D gene (5 bases). Germline-derived CDR1 and CDR2 are SGHRS and YFSETQ. Trimming left V 2 bases short and J 0 bases short, with 12 bases between. CDR3 length: 16 residues. CDR3 sequence reads: CASSLEGMSSGNTIYF. CDR3 DNA: TGCGCCAGCAGCTTAGAGGGGATGAGCTCTGGAAACACCATATATTTT.

In its sample, this clone was seen a few times. V is TRBV6-1 and J is TRBJ2-1; the match to TRBD2 covers 9 bases. V shed 2 bases, J shed 9 bases, and the junction held 8 bases outside the gene matches. The CDR3 has 15 residues. The germline CDR1 and CDR2 sequences are MNHNS and SASEGT. The chain's CDR3 is CASSEMAGGYGEQFF. As DNA, the CDR3 is TGTGCCAGCAGTGAAATGGCGGGGGGGTACGGTGAGCAGTTCTTC.